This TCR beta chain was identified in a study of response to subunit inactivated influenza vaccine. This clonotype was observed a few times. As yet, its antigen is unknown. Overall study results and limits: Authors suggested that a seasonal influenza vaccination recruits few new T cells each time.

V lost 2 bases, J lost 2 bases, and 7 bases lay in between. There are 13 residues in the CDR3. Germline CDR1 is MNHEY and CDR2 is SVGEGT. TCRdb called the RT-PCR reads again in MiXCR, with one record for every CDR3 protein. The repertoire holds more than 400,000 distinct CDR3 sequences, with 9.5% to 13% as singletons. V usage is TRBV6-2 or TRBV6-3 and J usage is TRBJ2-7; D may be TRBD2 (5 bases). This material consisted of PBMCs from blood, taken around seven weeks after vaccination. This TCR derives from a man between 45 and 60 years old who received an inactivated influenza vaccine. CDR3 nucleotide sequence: TGTGCCAGCAGTTACGTGGGAGCCTACGAGCAGTACTTC. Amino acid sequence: CASSYVGAYEQYF.